This T cell receptor beta chain originates from a study of CD8+CD57+ T cells in acquired aplastic anemia. As for the study in general: Each DNA sample taken from sorted CD4+ and CD8+ cells came to about 3 ug on average. Healthy CD8+ samples averaged roughly 9.9 million reads.

Losses at the gene ends were 9 bases for V and 4 bases for J; bases not matched to a gene: 10. The CDR3 covers 15 residues. Germline lookup yields CDR1 KGHDR and CDR2 SFDVKD. The study profiled TCR beta VDJ and CDR3 using genomic DNA as template. Using its own MiXCR run on the reads, TCRdb lists one record per CDR3 protein. Of some 64,000 distinct CDR3 sequences detected, around 50% appear once; the ten largest clones hold around 2.3%. The chain joins TRBV24-1 to TRBJ2-3, with TRBD2 matching over 9 bases. The source is a human donor in good health, serving as a control. Sequencing was performed on sorted CD4+, CD8+, or CD8+CD57+ T cells (not recorded which) from PBMCs. CDR3 sequence reads: CATGRIAGVSDTQYF. CDR3 in DNA: TGTGCCACCGGGCGGATAGCGGGAGTCTCAGATACGCAGTATTTT.